Below, 14 T cell receptor beta chains from the same sample are listed, as sequenced in a study of T cell responses to AZD1222 COVID-19 vaccine. Sequencing used immunoSEQ multiplex PCR; TCRdb keeps in-frame clones, though not all of them. The repertoire has about 140,000 clones, approximately 95% of them found once; the top ten carry less than 0.95%. The source was peripheral blood, collected on day 0 of MenACWY control vaccination. The receptors here all came from an adult in good health.

The genes are TRBV15 and TRBJ1-5, with unresolved D. V dropped 0 bases and J dropped 10 bases, with 7 bases sitting between them. CDR3 length: 12 residues. Looked up from germline, CDR1 is LNHNV and CDR2 is YYDKDF (reference sequence). CDR3 coding DNA: TGTGCCACCAGCAGAGATCGGAGCCCCCAGCATTTT. Translated, it gives CATSRDRSPQHF.

V gene TRBV6-5 combines with J gene TRBJ1-6, with D perhaps TRBD1 (5 bases). This CDR3 region has 13 residues. Between the trimmed V and J ends, which lost 6 bases and 7 bases, there was a span of 10 bases. CDR1 and CDR2 (germline): MNHEY, SVGAGI. CDR3 in amino acids: CASRAGPNSPLHF. In DNA, the CDR3 is TGTGCCAGCAGGGCAGGGCCCAATTCACCCCTCCACTTT.

The chain employs TRBV30 and TRBJ1-5; D perhaps matches TRBD1 (6 bases). Germline CDR1 reads GTSNPN; CDR2 reads SVGIG (reference sequence). The CDR3 contains 14 residues. V was clipped by 3 bases and J by 9 bases, with 18 bases between them. Written as DNA, the CDR3 is TGTGCCTGGAGCCCGGGGGGGGCCCTGGGGCCCCAGCATTTT. Its protein product is CAWSPGGALGPQHF.

This chain joins TRBV2 and TRBJ2-4; 8 bases agree with TRBD1. Germline CDR1 SNHLY, CDR2 FYNNEI. The CDR3 spans 14 residues. With 9 bases clipped from V and 7 bases from J, the junction kept 11 bases outside the gene matches. CDR3 bases: TGTGCCAGTTCCTCGGACAGGGTATTTAACATTCAGTACTTC. Translation gives CASSSDRVFNIQYF.

On this clone: The same CDR3 arises from other DNA sequences in this sample as well. The rearrangement links TRBV12-3 or TRBV12-4 to TRBJ1-2; D may be TRBD1 (5 bases). The length of the CDR3 is 11 residues. The ends were cut back, 6 bases at V and 4 bases at J, with 6 bases in the middle. CDR3 region: CASRTAYGYTF. CDR3 nucleotides: TGTGCCAGCAGGACAGCCTATGGCTACACCTTC.

This clone was picked up one time. This chain joins TRBV5-4 and TRBJ1-2; 9 bases line up with TRBD1. Germline loops: CDR1 SGHNT, CDR2 YYREEE (reference sequence). V was clipped by 4 bases and J by 8 bases; unmatched bases: 9. The CDR3 spans 14 residues. DNA of the CDR3: TGTGCCAGCAGCAATGCCGGGACAGGGCAAGGCTACACCTTC. Residues: CASSNAGTGQGYTF. The entire variable domain, with the rest obtained from reference TRBV5-4 and TRBJ1-2, is as follows: ETGVTQSPTHLIKTRGQQVTLRCSSQSGHNTVSWYQQALGQGPQFIFQYYREEENGRGNFPPRFSGLQFPNYSSELNVNALELDDSALYLCASSNAGTGQGYTFGSGTRLTVV.

This chain uses TRBV28 with TRBJ1-1; the D gene is possibly TRBD1 (5 bases). Trimming left V 7 bases short and J 1 base short, with 7 bases between. The CDR3 contains 12 residues. The germline V gene encodes CDR1 MDHEN and CDR2 SYDVKM. Written as DNA, the CDR3 is TGTGCCAGCAATAGGGGGAACACTGAAGCTTTCTTT. Translating it yields CASNRGNTEAFF.

The chain joins TRBV29-1 to TRBJ2-1, with TRBD1 as a possible D gene (6 bases). The V end was cut by 4 bases, the J end by 1 base, with 11 bases between. CDR1 is SQVTM, CDR2 ANQGSEA, per germline. The CDR3 has 14 amino acids. CDR3 DNA: TGCAGCGTTGTAACAGGGTGGTCCTACAATGAGCAGTTCTTC. Translation gives CSVVTGWSYNEQFF.

The genes are TRBV4-2 and TRBJ1-2; no clear D. Trimming took 4 bases from V and 8 from J, leaving 17 bases between them. Germline V lookup: CDR1 LGHNA, CDR2 YNFKEQ. The CDR3 length is 14 residues. This CDR3 is CASSLAEDLGGYTF. The CDR3 DNA reads as TGTGCCAGCAGCCTGGCCGAGGACCTAGGGGGCTACACCTTC.

This rearrangement joins TRBV27 to TRBJ2-7, with D possibly TRBD1 on 5 matching bases. The length of the CDR3 is 14 residues. Germline CDR1 is MNHEY and CDR2 is SMNVEV (reference sequence). V shed 7 bases and J shed 3 bases, with 16 bases lying between them. The CDR3 coding sequence is TGTGCCAGCAAAGCCAGGGCAGCTTACTACGAGCAGTACTTC. It encodes CASKARAAYYEQYF.

V is TRBV9 and J is TRBJ1-3; D may be TRBD1 (6 bases). This CDR3 region has 15 residues. Trimming cost V 4 bases and J 4 bases, with 15 bases left between them. Germline V CDR1 and CDR2: SGDLS, YYNGEE. CDR3 bases: TGTGCCAGCAGCTCCAGCCAGGGGCTAGGAAACACCATATATTTT. It specifies CASSSSQGLGNTIYF.

This rearrangement joins TRBV6-1 to TRBJ1-3; D gene ambiguous. CDR1 and CDR2 from the germline V gene are MNHNS and SASEGT. Trimming stripped 1 base from V and 0 bases from J, with 10 bases between. There are 16 residues in the CDR3. CDR3 sequence: CASSEGSGGSGNTIYF. The DNA of the CDR3 is TGTGCCAGCAGTGAAGGATCAGGAGGCTCTGGAAACACCATATATTTT.

The chain recombines TRBV5-6 with TRBJ1-2; D gene uncertain. Germline loops: CDR1 SGHDT, CDR2 YYEEEE. Trimming removed 0 bases at V and 4 bases at J, with 10 bases between. This CDR3 contains 14 residues. CDR3 in DNA: TGTGCCAGCAGCTTGGGGTCACTGAGCTATGGCTACACCTTC. It yields the protein CASSLGSLSYGYTF.

This rearrangement joins TRBV20-1 to TRBJ2-5; 7 bases match TRBD2. This CDR3 region has 12 residues. CDR1 is DFQATT, CDR2 SNEGSKA, per germline (reference sequence). V was pared by 6 bases and J by 5 bases, with 6 bases of the junction left unmatched. CDR3 sequence (DNA): TGCAGTGCCAGTTCCGGGGGGGAGACCCAGTACTTC. Translated, it gives CSASSGGETQYF.